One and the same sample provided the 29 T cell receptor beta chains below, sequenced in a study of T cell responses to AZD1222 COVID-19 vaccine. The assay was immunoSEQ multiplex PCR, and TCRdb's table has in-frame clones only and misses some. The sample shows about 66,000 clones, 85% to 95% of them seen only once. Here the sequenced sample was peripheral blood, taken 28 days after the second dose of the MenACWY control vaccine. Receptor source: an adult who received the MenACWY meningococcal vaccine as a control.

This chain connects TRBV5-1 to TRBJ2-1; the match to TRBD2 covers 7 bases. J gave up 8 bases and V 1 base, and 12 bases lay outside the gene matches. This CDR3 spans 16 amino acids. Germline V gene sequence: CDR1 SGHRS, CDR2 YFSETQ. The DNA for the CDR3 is TGCGCCAGCAGCTTGTCTTGGGGGAGGGCCCAATATGAGCAGTTCTTC. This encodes CASSLSWGRAQYEQFF.

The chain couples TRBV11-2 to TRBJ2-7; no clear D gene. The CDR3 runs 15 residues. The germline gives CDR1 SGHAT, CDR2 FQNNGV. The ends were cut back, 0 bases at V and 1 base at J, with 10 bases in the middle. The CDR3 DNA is TGTGCCAGCAGCTTAGATCGTACCCAGTCCTACGAGCAGTACTTC. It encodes CASSLDRTQSYEQYF.

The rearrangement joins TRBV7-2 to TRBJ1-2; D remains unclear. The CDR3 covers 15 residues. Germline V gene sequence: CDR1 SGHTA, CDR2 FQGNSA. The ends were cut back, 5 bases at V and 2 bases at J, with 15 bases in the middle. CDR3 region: CASSLMEGENYGYTF. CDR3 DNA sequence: TGTGCCAGCAGCCTTATGGAGGGAGAGAACTATGGCTACACCTTC.

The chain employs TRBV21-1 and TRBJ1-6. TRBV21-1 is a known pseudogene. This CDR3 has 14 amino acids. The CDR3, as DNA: TGTGCCAGCAGCAAAGGATGGAAGAATTCACCCCTCCACTTT. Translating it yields CASSKGWKNSPLHF.

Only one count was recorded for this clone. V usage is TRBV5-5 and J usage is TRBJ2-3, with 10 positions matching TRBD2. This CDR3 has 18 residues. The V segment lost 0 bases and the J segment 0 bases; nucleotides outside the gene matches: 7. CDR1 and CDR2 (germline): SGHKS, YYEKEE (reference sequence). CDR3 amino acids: CASSLELAGFPSTDTQYF. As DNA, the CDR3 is TGTGCCAGCAGCTTGGAACTAGCGGGATTCCCTAGCACAGATACGCAGTATTTT.

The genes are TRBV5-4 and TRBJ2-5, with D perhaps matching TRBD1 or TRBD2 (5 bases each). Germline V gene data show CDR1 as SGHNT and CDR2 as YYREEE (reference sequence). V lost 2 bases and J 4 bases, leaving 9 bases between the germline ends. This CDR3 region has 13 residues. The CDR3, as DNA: TGTGCCAGCAGCTTCAAGGGGACAGAGACCCAGTACTTC. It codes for CASSFKGTETQYF.

The CDR3 is CASSLGREALGFF. The CDR3 region has the DNA TGTGCCAGCAGCTTAGGCAGGGAGGCCCTGGGGTTCTTC. The chain employs TRBV13 and TRBJ2-1, with D possibly TRBD2 on 6 matching bases. CDR3 size: 13 residues. Trimming shortened V by 0 bases and J by 15 bases, and 15 bases separated the two germline ends. Germline CDR1 PRHDT, CDR2 FYEKMQ (reference sequence).

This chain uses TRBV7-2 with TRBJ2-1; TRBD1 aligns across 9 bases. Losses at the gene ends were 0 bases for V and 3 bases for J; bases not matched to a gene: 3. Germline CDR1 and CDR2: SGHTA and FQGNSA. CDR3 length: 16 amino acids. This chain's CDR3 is CASSLAGTGIYNEQFF. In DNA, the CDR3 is TGTGCCAGCAGCTTAGCGGGGACAGGGATCTACAATGAGCAGTTCTTC.

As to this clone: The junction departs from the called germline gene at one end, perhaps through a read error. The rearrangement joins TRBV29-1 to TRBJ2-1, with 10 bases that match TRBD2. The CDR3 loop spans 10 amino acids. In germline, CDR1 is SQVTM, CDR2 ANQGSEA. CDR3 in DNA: TGCAGCGTTGCCCTAGCGGGAGAACTCTTC. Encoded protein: CSVALAGELF.

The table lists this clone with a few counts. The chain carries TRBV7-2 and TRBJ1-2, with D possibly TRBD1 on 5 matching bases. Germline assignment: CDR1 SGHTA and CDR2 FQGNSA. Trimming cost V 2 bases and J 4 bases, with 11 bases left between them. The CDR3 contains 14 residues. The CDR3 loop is CASSLLGVGYGYTF. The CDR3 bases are TGTGCCAGCAGCTTACTAGGGGTCGGCTATGGCTACACCTTC. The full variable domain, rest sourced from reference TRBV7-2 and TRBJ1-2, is GAGVSQSPSNKVTEKGKDVELRCDPISGHTALYWYRQSLGQGLEFLIYFQGNSAPDKSGLPSDRFSAERTGGSVSTLTIQRTQQEDSAVYLCASSLLGVGYGYTFGSGTRLTVV.

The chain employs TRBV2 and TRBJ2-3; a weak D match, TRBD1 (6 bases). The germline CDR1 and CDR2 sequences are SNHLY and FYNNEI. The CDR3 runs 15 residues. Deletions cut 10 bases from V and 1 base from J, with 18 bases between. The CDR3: CATAGWAGGTDTQYF. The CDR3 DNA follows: TGTGCCACTGCCGGCTGGGCAGGGGGCACAGATACGCAGTATTTT.

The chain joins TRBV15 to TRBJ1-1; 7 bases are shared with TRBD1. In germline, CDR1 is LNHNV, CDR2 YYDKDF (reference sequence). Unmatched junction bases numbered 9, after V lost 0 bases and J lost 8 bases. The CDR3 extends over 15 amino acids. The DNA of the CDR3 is TGTGCCACCAGCAGAGATAGGGGGAAGGACAGGGAAGCTTTCTTT. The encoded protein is CATSRDRGKDREAFF. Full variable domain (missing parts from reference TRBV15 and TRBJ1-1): DAMVIQNPRYQVTQFGKPVTLSCSQTLNHNVMYWYQQKSSQAPKLLFHYYDKDFNNEADTPDNFQSRRPNTSFCFLDIRSPGLGDTAMYLCATSRDRGKDREAFFGQGTRLTVV.

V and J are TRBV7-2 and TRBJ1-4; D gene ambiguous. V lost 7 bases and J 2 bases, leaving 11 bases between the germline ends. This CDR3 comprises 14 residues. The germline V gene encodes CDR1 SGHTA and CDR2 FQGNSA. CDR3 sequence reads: CASTALGTNEKLFF. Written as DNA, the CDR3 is TGTGCCAGCACCGCGCTGGGGACTAATGAAAAACTGTTTTTT.

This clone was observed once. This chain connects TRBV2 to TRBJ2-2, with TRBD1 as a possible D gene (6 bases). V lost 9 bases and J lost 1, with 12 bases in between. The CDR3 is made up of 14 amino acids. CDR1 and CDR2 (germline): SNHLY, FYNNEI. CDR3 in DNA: TGTGCCAGTCGTACAGGGAAGAACACCGGGGAGCTGTTTTTT. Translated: CASRTGKNTGELFF.

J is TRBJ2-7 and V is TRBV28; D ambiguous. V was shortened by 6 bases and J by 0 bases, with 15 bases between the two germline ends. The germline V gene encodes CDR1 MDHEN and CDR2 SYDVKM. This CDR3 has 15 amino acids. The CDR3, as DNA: TGTGCCAGCAGCCGCCGACTGATGACCTCCTACGAGCAGTACTTC. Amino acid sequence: CASSRRLMTSYEQYF.

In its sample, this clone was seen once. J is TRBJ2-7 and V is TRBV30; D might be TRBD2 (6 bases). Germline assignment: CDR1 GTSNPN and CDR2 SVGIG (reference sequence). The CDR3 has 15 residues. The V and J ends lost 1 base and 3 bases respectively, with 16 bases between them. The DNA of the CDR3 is TGTGCCTGGAGTGACCCTGGGCGGGGAGGCTACGAGCAGTACTTC. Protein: CAWSDPGRGGYEQYF.

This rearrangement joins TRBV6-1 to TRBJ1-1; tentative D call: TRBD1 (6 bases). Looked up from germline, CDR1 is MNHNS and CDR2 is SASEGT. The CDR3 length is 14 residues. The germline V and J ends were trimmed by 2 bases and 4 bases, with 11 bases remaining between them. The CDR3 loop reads CASSELGGLTEAFF. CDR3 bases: TGTGCCAGCAGTGAACTGGGGGGGCTCACTGAAGCTTTCTTT.

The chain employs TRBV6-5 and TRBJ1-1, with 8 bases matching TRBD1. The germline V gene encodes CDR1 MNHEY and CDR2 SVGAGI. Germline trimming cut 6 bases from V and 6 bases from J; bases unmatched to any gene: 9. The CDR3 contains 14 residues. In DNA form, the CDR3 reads TGTGCCAGCAGCCGAACATCGACAGGGGCTGAAGCTTTCTTT. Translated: CASSRTSTGAEAFF.

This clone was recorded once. In nucleotides, the CDR3 is TGTGCCTGGACCAAGCAAGGGACTAGCGGATACAATGAGCAGTTCTTC. Its protein is CAWTKQGTSGYNEQFF. This sequence joins TRBV30 and TRBJ2-1, with TRBD2 identical over 11 bases. V dropped 4 bases and J dropped 4; count of bases not matched to a gene: 9. This CDR3 has 16 residues. Per the germline V gene, CDR1 is GTSNPN and CDR2 is SVGIG (reference sequence). Complete variable domain (other parts from reference TRBV30 and TRBJ2-1): SQTIHQWPATLVQPVGSPLSLECTVEGTSNPNLYWYRQAAGRGLQLLFYSVGIGQISSEVPQNLSASRPQDRQFILSSKKLLLSDSGFYLCAWTKQGTSGYNEQFFGPGTRLTVL.

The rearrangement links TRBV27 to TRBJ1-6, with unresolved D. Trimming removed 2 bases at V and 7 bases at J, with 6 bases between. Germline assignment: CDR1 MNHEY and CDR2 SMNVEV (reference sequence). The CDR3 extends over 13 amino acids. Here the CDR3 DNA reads TGTGCCAGCAGTTTAACAGTAAATTCACCCCTCCACTTT. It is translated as CASSLTVNSPLHF.

CDR3 nucleotide sequence: TGTGCCTCCCAGCGGGAGGGCCGGGACGAGCAGTACTTC. It translates to CASQREGRDEQYF. The chain couples TRBV2 to TRBJ2-7; 10 positions match TRBD2. V was pared by 11 bases and J by 5 bases, with 9 bases of the junction left unmatched. The germline CDR1 and CDR2 sequences are SNHLY and FYNNEI. This CDR3 has 13 amino acids.

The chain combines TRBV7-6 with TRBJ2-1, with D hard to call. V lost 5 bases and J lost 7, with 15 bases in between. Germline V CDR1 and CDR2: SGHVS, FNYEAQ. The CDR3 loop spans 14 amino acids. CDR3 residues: CASSPPGPSNEQFF. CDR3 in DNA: TGTGCCAGCAGCCCGCCGGGCCCCTCGAATGAGCAGTTCTTC.

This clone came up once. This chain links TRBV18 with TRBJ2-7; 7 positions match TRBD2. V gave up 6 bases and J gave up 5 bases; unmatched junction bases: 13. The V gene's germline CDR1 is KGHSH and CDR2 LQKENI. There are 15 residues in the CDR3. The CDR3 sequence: CASSITGTTPNEQYF. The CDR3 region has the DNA TGTGCCAGCTCGATTACCGGGACTACACCCAACGAGCAGTACTTC.

The CDR3 sequence: CASSPPGIAKNIQYF. The CDR3 region has the DNA TGTGCCAGCAGCCCTCCGGGGATAGCCAAAAACATTCAGTACTTC. The chain has TRBV7-9 and TRBJ2-4; D may be TRBD2 (5 bases). The germline V gene has CDR1 SEHNR and CDR2 FQNEAQ (reference sequence). CDR3 size: 15 residues. V dropped 5 bases and J dropped 0 bases, with 11 bases sitting between them.

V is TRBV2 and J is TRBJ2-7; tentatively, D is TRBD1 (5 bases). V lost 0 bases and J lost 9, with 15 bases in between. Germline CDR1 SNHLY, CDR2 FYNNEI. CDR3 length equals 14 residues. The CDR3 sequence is CASSEAFSEDTQYF. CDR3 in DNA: TGTGCCAGCAGTGAAGCCTTCTCTGAGGACACGCAGTACTTC.

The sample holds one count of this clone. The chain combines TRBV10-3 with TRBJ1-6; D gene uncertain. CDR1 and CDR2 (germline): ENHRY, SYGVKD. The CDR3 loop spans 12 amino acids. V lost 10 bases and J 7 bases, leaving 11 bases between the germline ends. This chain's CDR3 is CANGLENSPLHF. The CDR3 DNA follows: TGTGCCAACGGGCTCGAAAATTCACCCCTCCACTTT.

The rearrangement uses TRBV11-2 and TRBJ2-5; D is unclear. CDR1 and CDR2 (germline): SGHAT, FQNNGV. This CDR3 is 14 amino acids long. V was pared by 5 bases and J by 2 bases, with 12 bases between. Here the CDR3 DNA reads TGTGCCAGCAGCCCAGTGGTCGGGCAAGAGACCCAGTACTTC. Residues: CASSPVVGQETQYF. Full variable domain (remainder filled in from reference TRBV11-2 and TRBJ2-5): EAGVAQSPRYKIIEKRQSVAFWCNPISGHATLYWYQQILGQGPKLLIQFQNNGVVDDSQLPKDRFSAERLKGVDSTLKIQPAKLEDSAVYLCASSPVVGQETQYFGPGTRLLVL.

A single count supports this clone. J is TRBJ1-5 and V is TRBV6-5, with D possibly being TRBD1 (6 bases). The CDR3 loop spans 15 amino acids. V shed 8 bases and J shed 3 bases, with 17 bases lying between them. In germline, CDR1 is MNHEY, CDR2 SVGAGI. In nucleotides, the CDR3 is TGTGCCAGCCTGAACTGGGGGGCAATCAATCAGCCCCAGCATTTT. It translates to CASLNWGAINQPQHF.

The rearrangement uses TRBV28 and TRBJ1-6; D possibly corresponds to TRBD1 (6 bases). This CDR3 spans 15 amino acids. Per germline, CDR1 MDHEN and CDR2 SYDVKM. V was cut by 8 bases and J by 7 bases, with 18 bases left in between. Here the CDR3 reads CASGINRVLNSPLHF. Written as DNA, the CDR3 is TGTGCCAGCGGAATAAACAGGGTTTTGAATTCACCCCTCCACTTT.